The TCR beta chain described here comes from a study of T cell responses to AZD1222 COVID-19 vaccine. General observations from the study: The repertoires were collected only after the peak T cell response. There were mostly white British donors and more females than males, and clonal diversity was possibly underestimated.

The CDR3 is made up of 16 amino acids. The germline V gene has CDR1 MGHRA and CDR2 YSYEKL. The V segment lost 4 bases and the J segment 2 bases; nucleotides outside the gene matches: 5. Only in-frame clones appear in the TCRdb table, and some are missing; sequencing was by immunoSEQ multiplex PCR. The table has 95,000 to 100,000 clones, 90% seen once. Concerning this clone itself: The target antigen is unknown.

This chain joins TRBV4-1 and TRBJ1-6; TRBD1 matches 7 bases. The origin of this receptor is an adult in good health. The starting material was peripheral blood, obtained on day 0 of AZD1222 vaccination. The CDR3 DNA reads TGCGCCAGCAGCCCGATAGGGACAGCCTATAATTCACCCCTCCACTTT. This gives the protein CASSPIGTAYNSPLHF.